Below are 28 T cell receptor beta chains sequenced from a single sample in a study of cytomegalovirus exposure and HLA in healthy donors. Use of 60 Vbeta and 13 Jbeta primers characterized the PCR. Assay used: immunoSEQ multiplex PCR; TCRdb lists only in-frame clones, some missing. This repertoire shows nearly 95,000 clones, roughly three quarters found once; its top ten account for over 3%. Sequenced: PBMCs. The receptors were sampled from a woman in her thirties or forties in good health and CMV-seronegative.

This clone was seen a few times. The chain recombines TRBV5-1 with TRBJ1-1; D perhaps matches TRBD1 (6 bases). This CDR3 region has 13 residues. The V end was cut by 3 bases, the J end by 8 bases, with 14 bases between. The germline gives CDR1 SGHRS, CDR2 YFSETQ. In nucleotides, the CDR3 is TGCGCCAGCAGCTGGGACATAAGGGCCGAAGCTTTCTTT. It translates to CASSWDIRAEAFF.

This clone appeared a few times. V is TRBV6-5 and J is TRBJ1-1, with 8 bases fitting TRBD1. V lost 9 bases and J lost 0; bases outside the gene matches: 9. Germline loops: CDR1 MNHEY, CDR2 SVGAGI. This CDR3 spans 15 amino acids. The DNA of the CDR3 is TGTGCCAGTAGAATGACAGGGGCGATGAACACTGAAGCTTTCTTT. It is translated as CASRMTGAMNTEAFF.

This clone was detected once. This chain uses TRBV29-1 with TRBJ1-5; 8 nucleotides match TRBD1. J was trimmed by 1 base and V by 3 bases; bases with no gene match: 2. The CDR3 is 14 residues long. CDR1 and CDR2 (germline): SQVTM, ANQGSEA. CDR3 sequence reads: CSVETGASNQPQHF. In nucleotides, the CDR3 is TGCAGCGTTGAGACAGGGGCGAGCAATCAGCCCCAGCATTTT.

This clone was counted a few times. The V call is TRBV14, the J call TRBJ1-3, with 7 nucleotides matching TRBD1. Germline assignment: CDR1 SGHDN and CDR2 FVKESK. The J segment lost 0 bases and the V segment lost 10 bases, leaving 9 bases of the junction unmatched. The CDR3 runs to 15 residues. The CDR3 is CATWDSRFSGNTIYF. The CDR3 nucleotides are TGTGCCACCTGGGACAGCCGATTCTCTGGAAACACCATATATTTT.

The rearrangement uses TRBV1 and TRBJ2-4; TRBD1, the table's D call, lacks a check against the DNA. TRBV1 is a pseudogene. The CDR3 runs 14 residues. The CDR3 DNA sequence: TGCACCAGCAGCCGTGCCAGGGTGAAAAACATTCAGTACTTC. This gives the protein CTSSRARVKNIQYF.

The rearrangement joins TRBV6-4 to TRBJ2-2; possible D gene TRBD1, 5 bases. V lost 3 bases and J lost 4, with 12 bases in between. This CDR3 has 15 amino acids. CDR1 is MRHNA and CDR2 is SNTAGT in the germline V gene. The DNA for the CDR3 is TGTGCCAGCAGTGAGTCAGGGAATCCCACCGGGGAGCTGTTTTTT. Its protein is CASSESGNPTGELFF.

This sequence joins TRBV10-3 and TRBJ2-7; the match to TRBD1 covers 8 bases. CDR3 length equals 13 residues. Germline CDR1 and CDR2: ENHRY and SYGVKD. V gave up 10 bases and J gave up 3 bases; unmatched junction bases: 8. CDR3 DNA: TGTGCCACGGCACAGGGGGAAGTCTACGAGCAGTACTTC. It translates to CATAQGEVYEQYF.

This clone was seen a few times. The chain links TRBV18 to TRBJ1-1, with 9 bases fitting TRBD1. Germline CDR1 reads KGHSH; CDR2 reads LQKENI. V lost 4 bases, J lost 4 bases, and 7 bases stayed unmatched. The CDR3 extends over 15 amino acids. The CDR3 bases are TGTGCCAGCTCACTATTGACAGGGGGGACCACTGAAGCTTTCTTT. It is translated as CASSLLTGGTTEAFF.

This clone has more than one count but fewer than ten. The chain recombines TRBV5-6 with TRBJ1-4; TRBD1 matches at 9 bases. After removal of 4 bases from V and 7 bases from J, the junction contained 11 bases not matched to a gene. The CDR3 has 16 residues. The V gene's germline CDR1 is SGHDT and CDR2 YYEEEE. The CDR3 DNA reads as TGTGCCAGCAGCCTATTCCTGGGACAGGGAAGTGAAAAACTGTTTTTT. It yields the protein CASSLFLGQGSEKLFF.

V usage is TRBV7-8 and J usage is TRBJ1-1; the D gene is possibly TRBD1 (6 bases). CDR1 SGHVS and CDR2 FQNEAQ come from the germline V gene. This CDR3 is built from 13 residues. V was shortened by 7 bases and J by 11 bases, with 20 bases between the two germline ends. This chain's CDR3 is CASKLQGGEGAFF. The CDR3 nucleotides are TGTGCCAGCAAACTACAGGGTGGGGAAGGGGCTTTCTTT.

CDR3 sequence (DNA): TGTGCCAGCAGCACCCGGTTGGGCGGGGGGGCCTTGAATGAGCAGTTCTTC. Its protein product is CASSTRLGGGALNEQFF. The V gene is TRBV7-9, the J gene TRBJ2-1; 9 bases match TRBD2. Germline V gives CDR1 SEHNR, CDR2 FQNEAQ (reference sequence). The ends lost 5 bases at V and 7 bases at J; junction bases unmatched: 15. The length of the CDR3 is 17 residues.

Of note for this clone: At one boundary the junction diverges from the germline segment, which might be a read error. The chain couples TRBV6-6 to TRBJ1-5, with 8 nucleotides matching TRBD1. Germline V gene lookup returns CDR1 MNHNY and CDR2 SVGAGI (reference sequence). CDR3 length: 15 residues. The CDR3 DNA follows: TGTGCCAGCAGTGCACAGGGGGGAGGCAATCAGCCCCAGAATTTT. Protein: CASSAQGGGNQPQNF.

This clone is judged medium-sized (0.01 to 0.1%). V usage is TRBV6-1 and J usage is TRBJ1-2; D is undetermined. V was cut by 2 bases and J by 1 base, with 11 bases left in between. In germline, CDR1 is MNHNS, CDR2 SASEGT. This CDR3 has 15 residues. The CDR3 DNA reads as TGTGCCAGCAGTGAAATGATGCGAGTTAACTATGGCTACACCTTC. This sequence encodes CASSEMMRVNYGYTF.

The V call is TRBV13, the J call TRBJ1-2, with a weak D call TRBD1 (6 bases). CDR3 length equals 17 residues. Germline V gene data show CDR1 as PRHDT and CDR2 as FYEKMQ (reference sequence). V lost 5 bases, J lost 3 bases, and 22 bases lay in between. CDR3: CASSEPGGRQDHYGYTF. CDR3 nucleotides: TGTGCCAGCAGCGAACCCGGTGGGCGACAGGATCACTATGGCTACACCTTC. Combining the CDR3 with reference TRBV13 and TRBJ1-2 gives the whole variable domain AAGVIQSPRHLIKEKRETATLKCYPIPRHDTVYWYQQGPGQDPQFLISFYEKMQSDKGSIPDRFSAQQFSDYHSELNMSSLELGDSALYFCASSEPGGRQDHYGYTFGSGTRLTVV.

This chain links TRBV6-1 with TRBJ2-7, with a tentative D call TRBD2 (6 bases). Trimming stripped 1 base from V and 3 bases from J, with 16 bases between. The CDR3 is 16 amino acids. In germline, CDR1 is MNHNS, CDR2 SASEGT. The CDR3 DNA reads TGTGCCAGCAGTGAAGTGGGCGGGGCGACACTCTACGAGCAGTACTTC. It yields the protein CASSEVGGATLYEQYF.

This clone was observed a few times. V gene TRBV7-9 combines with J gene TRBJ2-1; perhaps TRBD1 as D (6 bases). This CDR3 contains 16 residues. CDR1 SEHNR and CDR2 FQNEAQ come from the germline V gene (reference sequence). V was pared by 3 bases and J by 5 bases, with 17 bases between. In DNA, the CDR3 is TGTGCCAGCAGCTTTTTCGGGACATTCACACACAATGAGCAGTTCTTC. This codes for CASSFFGTFTHNEQFF.

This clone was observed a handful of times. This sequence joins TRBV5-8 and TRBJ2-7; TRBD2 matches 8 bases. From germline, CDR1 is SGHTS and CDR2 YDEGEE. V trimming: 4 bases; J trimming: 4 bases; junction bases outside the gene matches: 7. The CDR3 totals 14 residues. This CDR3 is CASSRRGLVYEQYF. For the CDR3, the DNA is TGTGCCAGCAGCCGGCGGGGACTAGTATACGAGCAGTACTTC.

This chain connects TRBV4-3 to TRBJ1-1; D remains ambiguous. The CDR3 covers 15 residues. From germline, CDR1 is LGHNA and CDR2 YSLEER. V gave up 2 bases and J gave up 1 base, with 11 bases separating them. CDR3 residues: CASSQTPQANTEAFF. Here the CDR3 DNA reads TGCGCCAGCAGCCAAACACCCCAGGCGAACACTGAAGCTTTCTTT.

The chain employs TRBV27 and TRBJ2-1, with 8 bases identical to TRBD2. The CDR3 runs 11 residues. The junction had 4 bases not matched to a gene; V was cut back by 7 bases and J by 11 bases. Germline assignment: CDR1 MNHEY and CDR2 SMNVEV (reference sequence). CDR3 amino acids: CASKLAGQQFF. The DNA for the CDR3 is TGTGCCAGCAAATTAGCGGGACAGCAGTTCTTC.

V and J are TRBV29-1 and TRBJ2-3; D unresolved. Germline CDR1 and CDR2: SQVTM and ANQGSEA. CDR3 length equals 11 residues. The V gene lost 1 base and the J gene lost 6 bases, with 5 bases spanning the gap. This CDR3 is CSVEVRDTQYF. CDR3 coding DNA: TGCAGCGTTGAAGTGAGGGATACGCAGTATTTT.

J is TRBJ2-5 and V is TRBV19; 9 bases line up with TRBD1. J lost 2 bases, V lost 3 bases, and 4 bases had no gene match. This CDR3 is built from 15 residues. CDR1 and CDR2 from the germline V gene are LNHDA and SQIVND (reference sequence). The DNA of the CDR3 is TGTGCCAGTAGTATTGGGGGGACAGGGCAAGAGACCCAGTACTTC. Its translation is CASSIGGTGQETQYF.

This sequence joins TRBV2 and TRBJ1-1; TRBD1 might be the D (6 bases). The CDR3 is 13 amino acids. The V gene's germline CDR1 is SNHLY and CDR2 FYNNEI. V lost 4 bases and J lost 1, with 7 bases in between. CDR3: CASSAGENTEAFF. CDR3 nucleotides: TGTGCCAGCAGTGCAGGGGAGAACACTGAAGCTTTCTTT.

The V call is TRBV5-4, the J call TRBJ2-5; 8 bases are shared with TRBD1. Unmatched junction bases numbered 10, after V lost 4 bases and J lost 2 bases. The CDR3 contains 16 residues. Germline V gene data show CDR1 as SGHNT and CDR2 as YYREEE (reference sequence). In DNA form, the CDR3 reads TGTGCCAGCAGCCCCGCGTCCGGGACAGGACAAGAGACCCAGTACTTC. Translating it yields CASSPASGTGQETQYF.

This CDR3 is CASSLVARANTEAFF. The CDR3, as DNA: TGCGCCAGCAGCTTGGTCGCCAGGGCAAACACTGAAGCTTTCTTT. The genes are TRBV5-1 and TRBJ1-1, with a tentative D call TRBD1 (5 bases). The CDR3 spans 15 residues. The germline V gene has CDR1 SGHRS and CDR2 YFSETQ. Trimming shortened V by 0 bases and J by 2 bases, and 11 bases separated the two germline ends.

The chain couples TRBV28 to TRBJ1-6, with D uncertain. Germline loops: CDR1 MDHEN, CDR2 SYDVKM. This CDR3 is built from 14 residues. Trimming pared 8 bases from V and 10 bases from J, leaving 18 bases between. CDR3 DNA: TGTGCCAGCGAGGGAGGATCTACCGCATCACCCCTCCACTTT. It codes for CASEGGSTASPLHF.

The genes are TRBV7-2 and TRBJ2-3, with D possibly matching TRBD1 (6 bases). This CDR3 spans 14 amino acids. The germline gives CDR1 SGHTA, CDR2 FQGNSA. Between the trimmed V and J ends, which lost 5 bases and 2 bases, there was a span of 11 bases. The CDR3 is CASSPTGHTDTQYF. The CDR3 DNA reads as TGTGCCAGCAGCCCCACAGGGCACACAGATACGCAGTATTTT.

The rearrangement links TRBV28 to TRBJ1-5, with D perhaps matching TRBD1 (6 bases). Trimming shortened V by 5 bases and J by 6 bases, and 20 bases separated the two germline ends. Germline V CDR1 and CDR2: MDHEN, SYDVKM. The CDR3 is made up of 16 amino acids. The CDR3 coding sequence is TGTGCCAGCAGTCTTCTAACCGAGACAGGTAGTCAGCCCCAGCATTTT. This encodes CASSLLTETGSQPQHF.

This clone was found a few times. DNA for the CDR3: TGTGCCAGCAGTTTAAGGGCGGGTGAGCAGTTCTTC. Translation gives CASSLRAGEQFF. The chain is built from TRBV28 and TRBJ2-1; D might be TRBD2 (5 bases). Germline CDR1 MDHEN, CDR2 SYDVKM. This CDR3 is built from 12 residues. V lost 2 bases to trimming and J lost 9 bases, with 8 bases between them.